The rows below give T cell receptor beta chains drawn from one sample of a study of beta chain features in type 1 diabetes. Assay: immunoSEQ multiplex PCR; the TCRdb copy retains only in-frame clones and omits some. The table has 70,000 to 95,000 clones, approximately 32% seen once. Input material: stem cell memory CD4+ T cells from blood. The source is a woman under 30 in good health. Both conserved end residues are part of each CDR3. Each record gives: J gene, D gene, V gene, clone size, CDR3 protein, CDR3 DNA. A D gene is named only where the DNA matches it firmly. Clone sizes are given selectively: once, few, many, or a class where the clone is expanded.

TRBJ2-7 | . | TRBV11-2 | . | CASSSMGGAYEQYF | TGTGCCAGCAGCTCAATGGGCGGGGCCTACGAGCAGTACTTC
TRBJ1-5 | . | TRBV10-3 | . | CAINQGNNQPQHF | TGTGCCATCAACCAGGGGAACAATCAGCCCCAGCATTTT
TRBJ2-4 | . | TRBV2 | . | CASSETDIQYF | TGTGCCAGCAGTGAAACGGACATTCAGTACTTC
TRBJ2-7 | TRBD1 | TRBV5-1 | . | CASSLVQGAQYEQYF | TGCGCCAGCAGCTTGGTACAGGGGGCTCAGTACGAGCAGTACTTC
TRBJ2-5 | . | TRBV7-6 | . | CASSLGFMRGGETQYF | TGTGCCAGCAGCTTAGGCTTTATGAGGGGGGGAGAGACCCAGTACTTC
TRBJ1-3 | . | TRBV30 | . | CAWNLLAAGNTIYF | TGTGCCTGGAATTTATTAGCGGCTGGGAACACCATATATTTT
TRBJ2-1 | TRBD1 | TRBV5-1 | . | CASSLNPGQGTSNEQFF | TGCGCCAGCAGCTTGAACCCGGGACAGGGGACAAGCAATGAGCAGTTCTTC
TRBJ2-7 | TRBD1 | TRBV23-1 | . | CASSRYRGLYEQYF | TGCGCCAGCAGTCGGTACAGGGGGCTCTACGAGCAGTACTTC
TRBJ1-1 | . | TRBV18 | few | CASSPLRQEEAFF | TGTGCCAGCTCACCACTACGACAGGAGGAAGCTTTCTTT
TRBJ1-1 | TRBD1 | TRBV2 | . | CASTGTGGGATEAFF | TGTGCCAGCACGGGGACAGGAGGGGGGGCCACTGAAGCTTTCTTT
TRBJ2-1 | TRBD2 | TRBV11-1 | . | CASRYKGGSNEQFF | TGTGCCAGCAGGTACAAGGGAGGGTCGAATGAGCAGTTCTTC